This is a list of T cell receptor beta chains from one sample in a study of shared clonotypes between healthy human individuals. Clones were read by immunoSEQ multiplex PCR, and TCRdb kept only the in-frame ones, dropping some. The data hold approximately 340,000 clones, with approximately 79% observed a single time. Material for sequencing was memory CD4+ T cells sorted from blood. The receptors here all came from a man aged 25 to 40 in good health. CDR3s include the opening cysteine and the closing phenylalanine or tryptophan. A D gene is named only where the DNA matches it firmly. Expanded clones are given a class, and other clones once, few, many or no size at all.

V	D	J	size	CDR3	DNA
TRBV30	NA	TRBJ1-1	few	CAWSGDNTEAFF	TGTGCCTGGAGTGGAGACAACACTGAAGCTTTCTTT
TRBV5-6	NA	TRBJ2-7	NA	CASSLGRDGRGEQYF	TGTGCCAGCAGCTTGGGCCGGGACGGCAGAGGGGAGCAGTACTTC
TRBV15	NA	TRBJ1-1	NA	CATSSLSQGRDTEAFF	TGTGCCACCAGCAGTCTCTCACAGGGAAGAGACACTGAAGCTTTCTTT
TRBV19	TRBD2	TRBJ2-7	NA	CASSRGLTSGRASVPYEQYF	TGTGCCAGTAGTAGGGGCCTGACTAGCGGGAGGGCCTCGGTGCCCTACGAGCAGTACTTC
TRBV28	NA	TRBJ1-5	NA	CASSAAGASNQPQHF	TGTGCCAGCAGCGCTGCAGGGGCCAGCAATCAGCCCCAGCATTTT
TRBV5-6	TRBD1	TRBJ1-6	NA	CASSKDRSYNSPLHF	TGTGCCAGCAGCAAGGACAGGAGCTATAATTCACCCCTCCACTTT
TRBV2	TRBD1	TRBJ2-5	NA	CASNRQGRSETQYF	TGTGCCAGCAATCGACAGGGGAGATCAGAGACCCAGTACTTC
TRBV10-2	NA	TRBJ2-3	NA	CASSESVWKSTDTQYF	TGCGCCAGCAGTGAGTCGGTGTGGAAAAGCACAGATACGCAGTATTTT
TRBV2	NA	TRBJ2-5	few	CASSQTRGQETQYF	TGTGCCAGCAGTCAGACTAGAGGACAAGAGACCCAGTACTTC
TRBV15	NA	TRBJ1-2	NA	CATSRVGGGVGGYTF	TGTGCCACCAGCAGAGTCGGGGGAGGGGTTGGTGGCTACACCTTC
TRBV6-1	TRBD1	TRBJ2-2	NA	CASSAVQGARELFF	TGTGCCAGCAGTGCCGTACAGGGGGCTAGGGAGCTGTTTTTT
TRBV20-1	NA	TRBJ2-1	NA	CSPYGNEQFF	TGCAGTCCCTACGGTAATGAGCAGTTCTTC
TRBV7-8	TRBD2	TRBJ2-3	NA	CASSRRAGGSTDTQYF	TGTGCCAGCAGCCGGAGAGCGGGAGGTAGTACAGATACGCAGTATTTT
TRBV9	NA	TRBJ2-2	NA	CASSVDTGWTGELFF	TGTGCCAGCAGCGTAGATACAGGGTGGACCGGGGAGCTGTTTTTT
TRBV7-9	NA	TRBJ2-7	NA	CASSLIQGGEQYF	TGTGCCAGCAGCTTAATTCAGGGGGGCGAGCAGTACTTC
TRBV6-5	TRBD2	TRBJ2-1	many	CASSYPTGGRGNEQFF	TGTGCCAGCAGTTACCCGACTGGCGGGAGGGGGAATGAGCAGTTCTTC
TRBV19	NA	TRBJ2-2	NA	CATRSTGELFF	TGTGCCACCAGATCCACCGGGGAGCTGTTTTTT
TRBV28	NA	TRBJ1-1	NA	CASRTAGNTEAFF	TGTGCCAGCAGAACTGCTGGGAACACTGAAGCTTTCTTT
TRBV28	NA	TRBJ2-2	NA	CASSWGANTGELFF	TGTGCCAGCAGTTGGGGGGCGAACACCGGGGAGCTGTTTTTT
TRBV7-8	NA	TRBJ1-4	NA	CASSLRSSNEKLFF	TGTGCCAGCAGCTTACGGTCATCTAATGAAAAACTGTTTTTT
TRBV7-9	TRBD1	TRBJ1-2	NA	CASSFFRGTGGHYGYTF	TGTGCCAGCAGCTTTTTTAGGGGAACAGGGGGTCACTATGGCTACACCTTC
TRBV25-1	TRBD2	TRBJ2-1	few	CASSEYLAGVGVVQFF	TGTGCCAGCAGTGAATATCTAGCGGGAGTAGGGGTTGTGCAGTTCTTC
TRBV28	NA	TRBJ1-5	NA	CASQGTIDQPQHF	TGTGCCAGCCAAGGAACGATCGATCAGCCCCAGCATTTT
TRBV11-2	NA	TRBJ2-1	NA	CASSPLATVEKQFF	TGTGCCAGCAGTCCCTTAGCGACAGTTGAGAAGCAGTTCTTC
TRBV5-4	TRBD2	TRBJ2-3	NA	CASSFTTSGRGNTQYF	TGTGCCAGCAGCTTTACGACTAGCGGGAGGGGTAATACGCAGTATTTT
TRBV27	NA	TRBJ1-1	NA	CASSLAGRTLNTEAFF	TGTGCCAGCAGTTTAGCAGGGAGGACCCTGAACACTGAAGCTTTCTTT
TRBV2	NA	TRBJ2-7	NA	CASSNSGAVDEQYF	TGTGCCAGCAGTAACTCAGGGGCGGTCGACGAGCAGTACTTC
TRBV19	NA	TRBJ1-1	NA	CASSMGGVGNTEAFF	TGTGCCAGTAGTATGGGCGGGGTAGGAAACACTGAAGCTTTCTTT
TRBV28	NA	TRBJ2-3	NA	CASSSHSDYTDTQYF	TGTGCCAGCAGTTCCCATAGCGACTACACAGATACGCAGTATTTT
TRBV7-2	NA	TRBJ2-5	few	CASSQGPQETQYF	TGTGCCAGCAGCCAGGGCCCCCAAGAGACCCAGTACTTC
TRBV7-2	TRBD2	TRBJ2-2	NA	CASSPALAGAGELFF	TGTGCCAGCAGCCCCGCCCTAGCGGGAGCCGGGGAGCTGTTTTTT
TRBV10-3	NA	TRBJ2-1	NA	CAIRGTEYNEQFF	TGTGCCATCAGGGGGACTGAGTACAATGAGCAGTTCTTC
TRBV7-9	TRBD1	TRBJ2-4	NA	CASSPWTGIAKNIQYF	TGTGCCAGCAGCCCGTGGACAGGGATAGCCAAAAACATTCAGTACTTC
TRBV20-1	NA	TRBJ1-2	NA	CSASQEYGYTF	TGCAGTGCTTCACAGGAGTATGGCTACACCTTC
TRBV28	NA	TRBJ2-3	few	CASSSRGATTDTQYF	TGTGCCAGCAGTTCTCGGGGGGCAACCACAGATACGCAGTATTTT
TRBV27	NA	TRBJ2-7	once	CASKLDSSYEQYF	TGTGCCAGCAAACTAGATTCCTCCTACGAGCAGTACTTC
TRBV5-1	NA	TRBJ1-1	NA	CASSFTGIRNTEAFF	TGCGCCAGCAGCTTTACAGGAATACGGAACACTGAAGCTTTCTTT
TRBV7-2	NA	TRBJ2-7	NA	CASSSARGYEQYF	TGTGCCAGCAGCTCAGCCCGGGGCTACGAGCAGTACTTC
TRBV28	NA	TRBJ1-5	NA	CASSASGGQNQPQHF	TGTGCCAGCAGCGCTAGTGGGGGGCAAAATCAGCCCCAGCATTTT
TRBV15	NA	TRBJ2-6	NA	CATSRGGFGANVLTF	TGTGCCACCAGCAGAGGAGGATTTGGGGCCAACGTCCTGACTTTC
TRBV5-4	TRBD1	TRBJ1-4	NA	CASSPVPGQGATNEKLFF	TGTGCCAGCAGCCCAGTCCCGGGACAGGGGGCGACTAATGAAAAACTGTTTTTT
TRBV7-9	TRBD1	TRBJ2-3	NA	CASSFSNRGQLDTQYF	TGTGCCAGCAGCTTCTCGAACAGGGGGCAGCTAGATACGCAGTATTTT
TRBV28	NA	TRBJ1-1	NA	CASSRIDGGGQTEAFF	TGTGCCAGCAGCAGAATCGACGGCGGGGGTCAGACTGAAGCTTTCTTT
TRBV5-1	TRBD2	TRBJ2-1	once	CASSLAAGAYNEQFF	TGCGCCAGCAGCTTGGCAGCGGGAGCCTACAATGAGCAGTTCTTC
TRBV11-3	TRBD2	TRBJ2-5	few	CASSGSGKETQYF	TGTGCCAGCAGCGGTAGCGGGAAAGAGACCCAGTACTTC
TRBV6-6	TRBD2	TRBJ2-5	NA	CASRTGGSGETQYF	TGTGCCAGCCGGACGGGAGGGAGCGGAGAGACCCAGTACTTC
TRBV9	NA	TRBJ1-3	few	CASSDGTSDTIYF	TGTGCCAGCAGCGATGGGACATCGGACACCATATATTTT
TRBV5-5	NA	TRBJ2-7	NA	CASSRTSLADEQYF	TGTGCCAGCAGCCGCACCTCACTAGCAGACGAGCAGTACTTC
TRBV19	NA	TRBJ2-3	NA	CASSPGTLSGQDTQYF	TGTGCCAGTAGTCCCGGGACTCTTTCCGGCCAAGATACGCAGTATTTT
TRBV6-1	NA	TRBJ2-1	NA	CASSETSEQFF	TGTGCCAGCAGTGAAACTAGCGAGCAGTTCTTC
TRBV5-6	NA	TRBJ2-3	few	CASSLPEGGLEYF	TGTGCCAGCAGCCTGCCGGAGGGCGGATTGGAGTATTTT
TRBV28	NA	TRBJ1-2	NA	CASSLTLDYGYTF	TGTGCCAGCAGCCTGACATTAGACTATGGCTACACCTTC
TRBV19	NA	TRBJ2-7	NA	CASPRDHDPYEQYF	TGTGCCAGTCCACGGGACCATGATCCCTACGAGCAGTACTTC
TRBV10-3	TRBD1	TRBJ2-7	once	CATRTGIGSNEQYF	TGTGCCACCAGGACAGGAATAGGGTCGAACGAGCAGTACTTC
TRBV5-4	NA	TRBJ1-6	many	CASSHRNSPLHF	TGTGCCAGCAGCCACAGAAATTCACCCCTCCACTTT
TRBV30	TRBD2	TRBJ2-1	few	CAWRGSGRDFYNEQFF	TGTGCCTGGAGGGGTAGCGGGAGAGACTTCTACAATGAGCAGTTCTTC
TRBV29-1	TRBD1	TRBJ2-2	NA	CSVGTGPGGELFF	TGCAGCGTCGGGACAGGTCCGGGCGGGGAGCTGTTTTTT
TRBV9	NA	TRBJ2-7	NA	CASSVEDGSFYEQYF	TGTGCCAGCAGCGTAGAGGACGGGAGTTTTTACGAGCAGTACTTC
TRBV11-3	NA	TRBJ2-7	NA	CASSPRYEQYF	TGTGCCAGCAGCCCCCGTTACGAGCAGTACTTC
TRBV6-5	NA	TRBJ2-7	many	CASSYSALGSYEQYF	TGTGCCAGCAGTTACTCGGCTCTCGGGTCCTACGAGCAGTACTTC